The 27 T cell receptor beta chains presented below share a single source sample, sequenced in a study of shared clonotypes between healthy human individuals. The method was immunoSEQ multiplex PCR; TCRdb's version includes in-frame clones alone and lacks a portion of them. The table has approximately 320,000 clones, around 86% seen once; the top ten hold 15% to 20%. Sequencing input: memory CD8+ T cells sorted from blood. Regarding subset: CD45RO+ cells pooled with CCR7-negative TemRA cells. The receptors originated from a man aged 18 to 35 in good health.

This chain links TRBV29-1 with TRBJ1-2; 9 bases agree with TRBD1. The trim removed 7 bases at V and 2 bases at J, leaving 2 bases unmatched. This CDR3 has 12 residues. Germline CDR1 and CDR2: SQVTM and ANQGSEA. The CDR3 is CSGGTGNYGYTF. The CDR3 DNA follows: TGCAGCGGTGGGACAGGGAACTATGGCTACACCTTC.

V gene TRBV27 combines with J gene TRBJ1-6; no clear D. The germline V and J ends were trimmed by 5 bases and 9 bases, with 17 bases remaining between them. The CDR3 extends over 15 amino acids. The germline gives CDR1 MNHEY, CDR2 SMNVEV (reference sequence). The CDR3 sequence is CASSPPLVGVSPLHF. The CDR3, as DNA: TGTGCCAGCAGTCCGCCCCTGGTGGGAGTTTCACCCCTCCACTTT.

The chain carries TRBV7-2 and TRBJ2-7; D is possibly TRBD1 (6 bases). With 5 bases removed from V and 1 base from J, the gap between germline ends came to 15 bases. This CDR3 spans 15 amino acids. CDR1 SGHTA and CDR2 FQGNSA come from the germline V gene. The CDR3 DNA is TGTGCCAGCAGCATGGAACCGACAGGATCCTACGAGCAGTACTTC. Amino acid sequence: CASSMEPTGSYEQYF.

V gene TRBV7-9 combines with J gene TRBJ1-1; weak D call: TRBD1 (5 bases). V lost 2 bases and J 6 bases, leaving 10 bases between the germline ends. Germline CDR1 is SEHNR and CDR2 is FQNEAQ (reference sequence). The CDR3 spans 13 residues. The CDR3 loop reads CASSLTQGAEAFF. The CDR3 coding sequence is TGTGCCAGCAGCTTAACGCAGGGAGCTGAAGCTTTCTTT.

This sequence joins TRBV7-9 and TRBJ2-3; no reliable D call. The length of the CDR3 is 14 residues. CDR1 is SEHNR, CDR2 FQNEAQ, per germline (reference sequence). Trimming took off 5 bases at V and 3 bases at J, with 12 bases between the two ends. For the CDR3, the DNA is TGTGCCAGCAGCAAGACGGAAGATACAGATACGCAGTATTTT. It translates to CASSKTEDTDTQYF.

The chain has TRBV29-1 and TRBJ2-5; 11 bases are shared with TRBD2. Germline V gives CDR1 SQVTM, CDR2 ANQGSEA. This CDR3 contains 16 residues. The trim removed 3 bases at V and 5 bases at J, leaving 11 bases unmatched. DNA of the CDR3: TGCAGCGTTGAGGGACTAGCGGAGGAAGGGGGTGAGACCCAGTACTTC. Translation gives CSVEGLAEEGGETQYF. Full variable domain (outside the CDR3, taken from reference TRBV29-1 and TRBJ2-5): SAVISQKPSRDICQRGTSLTIQCQVDSQVTMMFWYRQQPGQSLTLIATANQGSEATYESGFVIDKFPISRPNLTFSTLTVSNMSPEDSSIYLCSVEGLAEEGGETQYFGPGTRLLVL.

This chain connects TRBV4-3 to TRBJ2-7; D is possibly TRBD1 (6 bases). Between the trimmed V and J ends, which lost 0 bases and 3 bases, there was a span of 12 bases. The CDR3 has 15 residues. Germline V gene data show CDR1 as LGHNA and CDR2 as YSLEER. CDR3 amino acids: CASSQDTGMYYEQYF. The CDR3 DNA sequence: TGCGCCAGCAGCCAAGACACAGGGATGTACTACGAGCAGTACTTC.

The chain combines TRBV6-5 with TRBJ2-7, with 9 bases that match TRBD1. The ends lost 8 bases at V and 4 bases at J; junction bases unmatched: 6. Germline V gene sequence: CDR1 MNHEY, CDR2 SVGAGI. This CDR3 has 13 residues. CDR3 DNA: TGTGCCAGCTTTCCGACAGGGGGTTACGAGCAGTACTTC. Translation gives CASFPTGGYEQYF.

This clone qualifies as medium-sized. This chain links TRBV27 with TRBJ2-7; D uncertain. This CDR3 contains 14 residues. The germline CDR1 and CDR2 sequences are MNHEY and SMNVEV (reference sequence). V lost 5 bases, J lost 3 bases, and 14 bases lay in between. In DNA, the CDR3 is TGTGCCAGCAGTGCTTTCGGGTCCGACTACGAGCAGTACTTC. This encodes CASSAFGSDYEQYF.

V gene TRBV27 combines with J gene TRBJ1-2; D is undetermined. The CDR3 runs 13 residues. The V end lost 5 bases, the J end lost 0 bases, and 7 bases lay between the germline ends. CDR1 is MNHEY and CDR2 is SMNVEV in the germline V gene (reference sequence). The CDR3 region is CASSPTANYGYTF. The DNA for the CDR3 is TGTGCCAGCAGTCCGACCGCTAACTATGGCTACACCTTC.

This clone is a singleton in its sample. This chain connects TRBV4-3 to TRBJ1-6; 8 bases match TRBD1. CDR1 LGHNA and CDR2 YSLEER come from the germline V gene. Trimming cost V 4 bases and J 0 bases; bases outside gene matches: 2. The CDR3 is made up of 16 amino acids. CDR3 region: CASSRGQGSYNSPLHF. Written as DNA, the CDR3 is TGCGCCAGCAGCCGAGGACAGGGCTCCTATAATTCACCCCTCCACTTT.

The rearrangement joins TRBV28 to TRBJ1-2, with unresolved D. Trimming left V 4 bases short and J 5 bases short, with 14 bases between. CDR3 length: 14 amino acids. Germline V gives CDR1 MDHEN, CDR2 SYDVKM. The CDR3 DNA follows: TGTGCCAGCAGTTCGATTGGACTGGCGTATGGCTACACCTTC. Protein product: CASSSIGLAYGYTF.

The chain joins TRBV7-6 to TRBJ2-3, with TRBD2 matching over 16 bases. Germline CDR1 and CDR2: SGHVS and FNYEAQ. This CDR3 has 17 residues. With V trimmed by 5 bases and J by 4 bases, 6 bases remained unmatched. The CDR3 loop reads CASSPYGTSGRADTQYF. CDR3 nucleotide sequence: TGTGCCAGCAGCCCCTATGGGACTAGCGGGAGGGCAGATACGCAGTATTTT. The full variable domain, its missing parts supplied by reference TRBV7-6 and TRBJ2-3, is GAGVSQSPRYKVTKRGQDVALRCDPISGHVSLYWYRQALGQGPEFLTYFNYEAQQDKSGLPNDRFSAERPEGSISTLTIQRTEQRDSAMYRCASSPYGTSGRADTQYFGPGTRLTVL.

This clone was observed a handful of times. The DNA of the CDR3 is TGCGCCAGCAGCTTGGAGGGACAGGACTATGGCTACACCTTC. Protein sequence: CASSLEGQDYGYTF. The V and J genes are TRBV5-1 and TRBJ1-2; TRBD1 matches 8 bases. From germline, CDR1 is SGHRS and CDR2 YFSETQ. The CDR3 runs to 14 residues. J was trimmed by 3 bases and V by 0 bases; bases with no gene match: 1.

Many counts were recorded for this clone. J is TRBJ2-3 and V is TRBV4-2, with D possibly called TRBD1 or TRBD2 (5 bases each). V dropped 4 bases and J dropped 1 base, with 12 bases sitting between them. This CDR3 has 15 residues. The germline V gene encodes CDR1 LGHNA and CDR2 YNFKEQ. For the CDR3, the DNA is TGTGCCAGCAGCCTAGAGTCGGGACGCACAGATACGCAGTATTTT. Translated: CASSLESGRTDTQYF.

J is TRBJ2-2 and V is TRBV7-9; TRBD1 matches 8 bases. The CDR3 spans 14 residues. J was trimmed by 3 bases and V by 4 bases; bases with no gene match: 1. The V gene's germline CDR1 is SEHNR and CDR2 FQNEAQ (reference sequence). DNA of the CDR3: TGTGCCAGCAGCTACAGGGGGTACACCGGGGAGCTGTTTTTT. This translates into CASSYRGYTGELFF.

The genes are TRBV7-9 and TRBJ1-6; D call uncertain. Germline loops: CDR1 SEHNR, CDR2 FQNEAQ (reference sequence). Between the trimmed V and J ends, which lost 2 bases and 4 bases, there was a span of 9 bases. There are 15 residues in the CDR3. The CDR3 DNA reads TGTGCCAGCAGCTTAAACGGCAAATATAATTCACCCCTCCACTTT. Residues: CASSLNGKYNSPLHF. The entire variable domain, with the rest obtained from reference TRBV7-9 and TRBJ1-6, is as follows: DTGVSQNPRHKITKRGQNVTFRCDPISEHNRLYWYRQTLGQGPEFLTYFQNEAQLEKSRLLSDRFSAERPKGSFSTLEIQRTEQGDSAMYLCASSLNGKYNSPLHFGNGTRLTVT.

The chain joins TRBV7-9 to TRBJ2-1; D remains ambiguous. Deletions cut 5 bases from V and 0 bases from J, with 11 bases between. CDR3 size: 15 residues. Germline CDR1 SEHNR, CDR2 FQNEAQ (reference sequence). This CDR3 reads CASSPQASSYNEQFF. CDR3 nucleotides: TGTGCCAGCAGCCCCCAAGCGAGCTCCTACAATGAGCAGTTCTTC.

V is TRBV30 and J is TRBJ1-2; maybe TRBD1 (6 bases). The V end lost 3 bases, the J end lost 8 bases, and 10 bases lay between the germline ends. The CDR3 runs 11 residues. Germline V gives CDR1 GTSNPN, CDR2 SVGIG (reference sequence). DNA of the CDR3: TGTGCCTGGAGATGGACAGAAGGCTACACCTTC. Its translation is CAWRWTEGYTF.

The chain couples TRBV2 to TRBJ2-1; 7 bases are a match to TRBD2. V dropped 3 bases and J dropped 1; count of bases not matched to a gene: 24. The CDR3 is 22 amino acids. In germline, CDR1 is SNHLY, CDR2 FYNNEI. The DNA for the CDR3 is TGTGCCAGCAGTGATGTCCCCCCAATGTATTCCAAAGCGGGGAGATCCTACAATGAGCAGTTCTTC. Encoded protein: CASSDVPPMYSKAGRSYNEQFF.

The V and J genes are TRBV4-3 and TRBJ2-4; D perhaps matches TRBD2 (5 bases). Trimming shortened V by 0 bases and J by 5 bases, and 14 bases separated the two germline ends. The germline V gene encodes CDR1 LGHNA and CDR2 YSLEER. The CDR3 is 16 amino acids. Written as DNA, the CDR3 is TGCGCCAGCAGCCAAGATCTAGCCGAGAGGGAAAACATTCAGTACTTC. Its translation is CASSQDLAERENIQYF.

This clone has a single count. V and J are TRBV4-1 and TRBJ1-3; no firm D call. Looked up from germline, CDR1 is MGHRA and CDR2 is YSYEKL. V was cut by 0 bases and J by 2 bases, with 8 bases left in between. This CDR3 contains 15 residues. In DNA form, the CDR3 reads TGCGCCAGCAGCCAAGACTTGGGCCCTGGAAACACCATATATTTT. It specifies CASSQDLGPGNTIYF.

The rearrangement joins TRBV7-8 to TRBJ2-7, with D hard to call. This CDR3 has 14 amino acids. The V end was cut by 5 bases, the J end by 6 bases, with 17 bases between. Per germline, CDR1 SGHVS and CDR2 FQNEAQ. CDR3 amino acids: CASSKSLFRAEQYF. CDR3 in DNA: TGTGCCAGCAGCAAATCCCTTTTCCGGGCCGAGCAGTACTTC.

The genes are TRBV5-6 and TRBJ2-7; 7 nucleotides agree with TRBD1. The CDR3 length is 14 residues. V lost 4 bases and J lost 1; bases outside the gene matches: 5. The germline V gene has CDR1 SGHDT and CDR2 YYEEEE. The CDR3 sequence: CASSLDRVSYEQYF. As DNA, the CDR3 is TGTGCCAGCAGCCTCGACAGGGTTTCCTACGAGCAGTACTTC.

The chain is built from TRBV11-3 and TRBJ1-2; tentatively, D is TRBD1 (5 bases). CDR1 and CDR2 (germline): SGHNT, YENEEA. V lost 0 bases and J lost 4, with 15 bases in between. CDR3 length: 16 residues. CDR3 nucleotide sequence: TGTGCCAGCAGCTTAGATTTCGGCAGGGTTAGCTATGGCTACACCTTC. The encoded protein is CASSLDFGRVSYGYTF.

The V gene is TRBV7-8, the J gene TRBJ2-7, with 9 bases aligning to TRBD1. Germline V gene data show CDR1 as SGHVS and CDR2 as FQNEAQ. V shed 0 bases, J shed 7 bases, and the junction held 7 bases outside the gene matches. The CDR3 is 15 amino acids. In DNA form, the CDR3 reads TGTGCCAGCAGCTTAGCGGGACAGGGTTTGGGGGAGCAGTACTTC. This translates into CASSLAGQGLGEQYF.

To note about this clone: This same CDR3 is encoded by further DNA sequences in the sample. CDR3 DNA: TGTGCCAGCAGCGTAGCGGGGGATACGCAGTATTTT. Translation: CASSVAGDTQYF. The chain combines TRBV9 with TRBJ2-3, with D tentatively TRBD2 (5 bases). V lost 0 bases and J lost 6, with 5 bases in between. Germline values: CDR1 SGDLS, CDR2 YYNGEE. This CDR3 is built from 12 residues.